Detailed here is one T cell receptor (beta chain). Using immunoSEQ multiplex PCR, the repertoire was profiled, and TCRdb retains in-frame clones only, with some absent. Found here are over 150,000 clones, around 85% of them singletons; the top ten hold approximately 13%. The data derive from a study of blood T cell repertoires in COVID-19. Study details: The United States, Italy and Spain were the sources of the acute and convalescent COVID-19 samples.

Trimming stripped 6 bases from V and 5 bases from J, with 13 bases between. Per germline, CDR1 SQVTM and CDR2 ANQGSEA. This CDR3 has 12 amino acids. This TCR was recovered from a woman in her 50s with acute or convalescent COVID-19. The sequenced sample was peripheral blood. This chain uses TRBV29-1 with TRBJ1-1; D is perhaps TRBD1 (5 bases). CDR3 amino acids: CSVRVSSTEAFF. CDR3 DNA: TGCAGCGTCAGGGTTTCGAGTACTGAAGCTTTCTTT.